This T cell receptor (beta chain) was sequenced for a study of blood T cell repertoires in COVID-19. The study recruited people aged roughly 18 to 100 years across under 25 US areas. Per the authors' pipeline: It was from reference gene primer amplification that nucleated cell counts were estimated. Clones were read by immunoSEQ multiplex PCR, and TCRdb kept only the in-frame ones, dropping some. D and trimming come from the DNA, and the V and J calls and clone size come from that table. Of about 240,000 clones listed, around nine tenths are singletons. J was trimmed by 5 bases and V by 4 bases; bases with no gene match: 13. The CDR3 spans 16 residues. CDR1 is MGHRA, CDR2 YSYEKL, per germline.

The source material was PBMCs or T cells enriched from blood (not recorded which). The chain combines TRBV4-1 with TRBJ2-7; 8 bases fit TRBD2. The sequence derives from a woman aged 30 to 39 who had recovered from COVID-19. CDR3 loop: CASSLRRGERGDEQYF. CDR3 DNA sequence: TGCGCCAGCAGCCTCAGGCGGGGGGAGAGAGGGGACGAGCAGTACTTC.